The present entry profiles one T cell receptor beta chain with its context. This clonotype was observed a single time. Its antigen is not yet known. A much larger clonotype is one base distant, so this may be a read error. This entry is derived from a study of molecular identifiers for immune sequencing clone quantification (dated by TCRdb to the late 2010s). Context from the whole study: For a replicate experiment, RNA from about 20,000 or 100,000 naive CD8 T cells was divided into five aliquots, of which four were sequenced. The study was a methods study using CD8 T cells to benchmark molecular-identifier clustering-based TCR repertoire sequencing (MIDCIRS) and TCR RNA copy counting. Overall results and qualifications from the work: Spiked-in Jurkat TCR RNA (about ten copies' worth), which is not part of the donor repertoire, was contained in the naive libraries. Identical TCR molecules sharing a barcode could cause highly expanded clone sizes to be underestimated. A single cell's worth of spiked-in Jurkat TCR RNA was reported detectable even among under 1.1 million naive CD8 T cells. About 2.9 recovered TCR RNA copies per cell were obtained by modeling, versus roughly 10 by digital PCR, implying a capture efficiency of about 30%. Clones above 20 RNA copies held over 98% of molecules in CMV-specific effector cells but under 1% in naive cells. When barcode sub-clustering was not used, chimeric consensus sequences inflated TCR diversity, with chimeras reaching as high as 47%.

Naive CD8 T cell libraries were made from about 21,000 to 970,000 sorted cells using 10%, 30% or 50% of purified RNA. Naive CD8 T cells, defined as CD8+CD4-CCR7+CD45RA+, were FACS-sorted into RLT Plus buffer on a BD FACSAria II. Detection sensitivity was tested by spiking Jurkat RNA equal to about eleven TCR copies' worth into samples containing about 18,000-1,000,000 naive CD8 T cells. CD8 T cells were enriched using RosetteSep CD8+ T Cell Enrichment Cocktail and Ficoll-Paque, and the enriched cells then underwent ACK red cell lysis. Preparation of the library involved PCR. The sample was run on an Illumina HiSeq 4000. Bulk TCR libraries were prepared as previously described, using TCR primers listed in Table S5. Total RNA was purified with the Qiagen AllPrep DNA/RNA kit. Before analysis, reads from multiple sequencing runs of the same library were pooled. In the original analysis: Only reads with exact TCR constant sequence were kept, trimmed to 150 nt, and grouped by their 12-nt molecular barcodes. Reads within each barcode group were sub-clustered using a 15% Levenshtein threshold, and quality-weighted consensus sequences were constructed for each RNA molecule. Non-functional sequences were filtered out, along with any lower-count sequence sitting one edit away from another sequence. Based on a fit of two negative binomial distributions, barcode sub-clusters having less than 20% of the maximum read count were discarded. TCRdb cleaned the public reads at Q25 with fastp, built clones with MiXCR and kept in-frame beta chains. A single entry per CDR3 protein holds the most common genes and DNA from its merged rows. The V and J calls and clone size come from TCRdb's table, not from the authors' own analysis. Here the sample has under 75,000 distinct CDR3 sequences; roughly a fifth occur a single time. Approximately 1.5% of the sample is in the top ten clones.

For this chain, trimming is 4 bases at the V end and 2 bases at the J end, and the number of junction bases without a gene match is 10. CDR1 and CDR2 are drawn from the germline V gene: SGHRS, YFSETQ. The CDR3 covers 17 residues, taking in both the cysteine and the phenylalanine. The CDR3 DNA has 51 bases and is translated from base 1. The sequenced sample consisted of naive CD8+ T cells from blood, with Jurkat cell RNA spiked in. Reading the label with the study, this specimen's cell subset or site is: FACS-sorted CD8+CD4-CCR7+CD45RA+ naive T cells. The sequence was obtained from a human donor in good health. Some libraries in this study had Jurkat cell RNA spiked in. The chain links TRBV5-1 with TRBJ2-5, with 11 middle bases fitting TRBD2. CDR3 sequence: CASSLDPSGGIQETQYF. DNA sequence: TGCGCCAGCAGCCTAGACCCTAGCGGGGGGATTCAAGAGACCCAGTACTTC.